The 3 T cell receptor beta chains below were found in one sample sequenced in a study of blood T cell repertoires in COVID-19. The method was immunoSEQ multiplex PCR; TCRdb's version includes in-frame clones alone and lacks a portion of them. The sample includes a few hundred thousand clones, approximately 88% of them seen just once. Sequences were obtained from peripheral blood. These receptors were collected from a woman under 40 who had recovered from COVID-19.

The chain links TRBV6-2 or TRBV6-3 to TRBJ2-3; TRBD2 aligns across 11 bases. CDR1 and CDR2 (germline): MNHEY, SVGEGT. The trim removed 1 base at V and 4 bases at J, leaving 7 bases unmatched. CDR3 length: 17 amino acids. The CDR3, as DNA: TGTGCCAGCAGTTACTTGCTAGCGGGGGGCACTGCAGATACGCAGTATTTT. Its protein is CASSYLLAGGTADTQYF.

This sequence joins TRBV5-1 and TRBJ1-6; D may be TRBD1 (5 bases). This CDR3 spans 13 amino acids. From germline, CDR1 is SGHRS and CDR2 YFSETQ. With 6 bases removed from V and 10 bases from J, the gap between germline ends came to 14 bases. CDR3 sequence (DNA): TGCGCCAGCACCGCGGGGGTGGGGTCACCCCTCCACTTT. Protein product: CASTAGVGSPLHF.

The chain is built from TRBV27 and TRBJ1-2, with a possible D match to TRBD1 (6 bases). The germline V gene has CDR1 MNHEY and CDR2 SMNVEV (reference sequence). V lost 4 bases and J 4 bases, leaving 25 bases between the germline ends. The CDR3 is made up of 18 amino acids. The CDR3 coding sequence is TGTGCCAGCAGTTCTAAAACGACCCACAGGGTCTCCTTCTATGGCTACACCTTC. It is translated as CASSSKTTHRVSFYGYTF.